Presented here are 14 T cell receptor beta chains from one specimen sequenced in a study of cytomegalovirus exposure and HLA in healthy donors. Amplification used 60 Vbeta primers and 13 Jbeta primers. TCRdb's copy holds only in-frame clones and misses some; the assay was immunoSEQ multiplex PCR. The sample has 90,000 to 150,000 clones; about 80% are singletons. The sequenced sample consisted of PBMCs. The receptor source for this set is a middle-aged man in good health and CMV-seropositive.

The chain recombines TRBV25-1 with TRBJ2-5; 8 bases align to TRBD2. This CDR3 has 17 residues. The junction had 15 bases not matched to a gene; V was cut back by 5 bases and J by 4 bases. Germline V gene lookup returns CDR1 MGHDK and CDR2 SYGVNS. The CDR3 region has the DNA TGTGCCAGCAGTTCGGACACCGGAGGACGGGAGGGAGAGACCCAGTACTTC. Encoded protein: CASSSDTGGREGETQYF.

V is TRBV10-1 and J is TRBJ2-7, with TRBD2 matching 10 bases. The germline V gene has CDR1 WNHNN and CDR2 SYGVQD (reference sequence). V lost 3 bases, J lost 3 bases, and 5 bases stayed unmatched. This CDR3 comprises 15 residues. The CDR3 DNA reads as TGCGCCAGCAGTGATGGCCTAGCGGGGGACTACGAGCAGTACTTC. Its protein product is CASSDGLAGDYEQYF.

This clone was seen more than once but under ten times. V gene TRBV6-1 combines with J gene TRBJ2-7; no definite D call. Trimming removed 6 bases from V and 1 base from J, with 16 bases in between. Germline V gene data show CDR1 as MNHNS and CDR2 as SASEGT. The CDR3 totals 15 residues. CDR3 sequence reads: CASSLRVAASYEQYF. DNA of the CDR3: TGTGCCAGCAGCCTTCGGGTCGCGGCGTCCTACGAGCAGTACTTC.

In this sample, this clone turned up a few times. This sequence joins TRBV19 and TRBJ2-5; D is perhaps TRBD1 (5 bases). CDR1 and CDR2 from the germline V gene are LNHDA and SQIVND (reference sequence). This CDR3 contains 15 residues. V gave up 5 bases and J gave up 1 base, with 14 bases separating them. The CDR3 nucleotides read TGTGCCAGTAGTCCCAACCCGACAGCCCAAGAGACCCAGTACTTC. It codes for CASSPNPTAQETQYF. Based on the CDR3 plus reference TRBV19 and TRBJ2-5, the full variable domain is DGGITQSPKYLFRKEGQNVTLSCEQNLNHDAMYWYRQDPGQGLRLIYYSQIVNDFQKGDIAEGYSVSREKKESFPLTVTSAQKNPTAFYLCASSPNPTAQETQYFGPGTRLLVL.

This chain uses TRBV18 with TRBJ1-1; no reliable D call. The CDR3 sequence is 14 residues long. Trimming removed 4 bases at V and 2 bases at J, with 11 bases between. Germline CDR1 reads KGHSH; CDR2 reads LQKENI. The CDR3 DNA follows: TGTGCCAGCTCACTAACGACGGGAAACACTGAAGCTTTCTTT. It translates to CASSLTTGNTEAFF. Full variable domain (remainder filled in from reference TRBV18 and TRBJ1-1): NAGVMQNPRHLVRRRGQEARLRCSPMKGHSHVYWYRQLPEEGLKFMVYLQKENIIDESGMPKERFSAEFPKEGPSILRIQQVVRGDSAAYFCASSLTTGNTEAFFGQGTRLTVV.

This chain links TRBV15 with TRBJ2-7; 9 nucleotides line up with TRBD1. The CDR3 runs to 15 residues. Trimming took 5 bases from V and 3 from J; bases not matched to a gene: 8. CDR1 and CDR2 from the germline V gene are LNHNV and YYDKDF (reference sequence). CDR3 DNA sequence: TGTGCCACCAGCCCCCGGACAGGGGATCTCTACGAGCAGTACTTC. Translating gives CATSPRTGDLYEQYF.

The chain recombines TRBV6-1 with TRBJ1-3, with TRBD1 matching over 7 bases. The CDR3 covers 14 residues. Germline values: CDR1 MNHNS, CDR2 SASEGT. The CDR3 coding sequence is TGTGCATCCAAACAGGGGTACTCTGGAAACACCATATATTTT. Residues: CASKQGYSGNTIYF.

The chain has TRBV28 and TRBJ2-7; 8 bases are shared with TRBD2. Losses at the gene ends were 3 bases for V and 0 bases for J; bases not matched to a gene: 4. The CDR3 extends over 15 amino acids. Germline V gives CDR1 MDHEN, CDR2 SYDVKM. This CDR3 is CASSFTSGSSYEQYF. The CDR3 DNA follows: TGTGCCAGCAGTTTTACTAGCGGCAGCTCCTACGAGCAGTACTTC.

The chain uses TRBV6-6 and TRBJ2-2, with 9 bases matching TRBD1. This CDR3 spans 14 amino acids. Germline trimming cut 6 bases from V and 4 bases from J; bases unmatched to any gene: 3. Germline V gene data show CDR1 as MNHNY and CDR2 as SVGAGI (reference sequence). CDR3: CASRQGAVTGELFF. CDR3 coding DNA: TGTGCCAGCAGACAGGGGGCCGTCACCGGGGAGCTGTTTTTT.

This chain's CDR3 is CASSEGLAGRGEQFF. The DNA for the CDR3 is TGTGCCAGCAGTGAAGGGCTTGCAGGTAGGGGTGAGCAGTTCTTC. The chain carries TRBV6-1 and TRBJ2-1; a possible D gene is TRBD1 (5 bases). The germline V and J ends were trimmed by 1 base and 9 bases, with 16 bases remaining between them. Germline lookup yields CDR1 MNHNS and CDR2 SASEGT. This CDR3 comprises 15 residues.

The chain's CDR3 is CASSPPGLGGYTF. CDR3 DNA: TGTGCCAGCAGCCCTCCGGGACTGGGCGGCTACACCTTC. This chain uses TRBV7-2 with TRBJ1-2; possibly TRBD1 for D (5 bases). CDR1 SGHTA and CDR2 FQGNSA come from the germline V gene. The CDR3 covers 13 residues. Trimming removed 5 bases at V and 8 bases at J, with 15 bases between.

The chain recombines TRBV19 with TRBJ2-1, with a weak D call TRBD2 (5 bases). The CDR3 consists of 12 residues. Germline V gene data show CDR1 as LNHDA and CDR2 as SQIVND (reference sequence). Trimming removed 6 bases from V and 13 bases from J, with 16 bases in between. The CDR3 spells CASSSGLEGQFF. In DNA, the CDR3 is TGTGCCAGTAGCTCAGGCCTTGAGGGACAGTTCTTC.

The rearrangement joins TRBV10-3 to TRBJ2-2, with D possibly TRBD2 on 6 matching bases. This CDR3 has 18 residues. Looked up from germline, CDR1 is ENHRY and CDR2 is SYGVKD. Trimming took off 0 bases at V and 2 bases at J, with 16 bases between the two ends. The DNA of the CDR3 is TGTGCCATCAGTGAGTCACAGTCCGGGACTTTCAACACCGGGGAGCTGTTTTTT. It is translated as CAISESQSGTFNTGELFF.

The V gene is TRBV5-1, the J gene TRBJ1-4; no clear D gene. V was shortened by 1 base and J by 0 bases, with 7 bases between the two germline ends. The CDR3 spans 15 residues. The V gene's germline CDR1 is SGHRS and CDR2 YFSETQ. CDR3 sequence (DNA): TGCGCCAGCAGCTTGACGACAACAACTAATGAAAAACTGTTTTTT. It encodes CASSLTTTTNEKLFF.